This T cell receptor (beta chain) was recorded in a study of regulatory T cells in long-lasting Graves disease. This clonotype showed up many times. Its antigen remains unknown. Whole-study results and caveats: Patients whose Graves' disease persisted exhibited lower TCR diversity than those newly diagnosed. It was possible that the small sample size reduced accuracy.

Regarding time point: newly diagnosed GD, antithyroid drugs for less than 3 months. Researchers made the TCR library from RNA that was extracted from PBMCs. Patients met American Thyroid Association criteria for Graves' disease. iRepertoire HTBI primers and Arm-PCR of CDR3 regions built TCR beta libraries. Study processing details: Among the samples, 62 TRBV and 14 to 15 TRBJ segments were identified. TCRdb analysed the multiplex PCR reads with MiXCR anew, one entry per CDR3 protein. These V and J calls rely on TCRdb rather than the paper's analysis. Seen here are roughly 360,000 distinct CDR3 sequences, about an eighth observed once, and the top ten hold about 20%. Looked up from germline, CDR1 is SNHLY and CDR2 is FYNNEI. V lost 5 bases, J lost 4 bases, and 20 bases stayed unmatched. CDR3 length: 19 amino acids. This sample was also put to use in a study of T cells in Graves' hyperthyroidism and ophthalmopathy.

Sequencing was performed on peripheral blood mononuclear cells (PBMCs), taken at new diagnosis, from a patient treated with antithyroid drugs. The TCR was taken from a woman in her late teens or twenties with Graves disease. The J gene is TRBJ1-2, the V gene TRBV2, with TRBD1 identical over 9 bases. The CDR3 loop reads CASSPLGTGPPYRTYGYTF. In nucleotides, the CDR3 is TGTGCCAGCAGTCCTCTCGGGACAGGGCCTCCATACCGTACCTATGGCTACACCTTC.